Below are 23 T cell receptor beta chains sequenced from a single sample in a study of T cells expressing NK-cell markers. TCRdb reanalyzed the 5' RACE reads, giving one entry per CDR3 protein sequence and no DNA. Here the sample table reports some 140,000 distinct CDR3 sequences. Input material: blood T cells: a sorted CD56 or NKG2C T cell subset, CD4+ or CD8+ T cells, or bulk PBMC T cells (not recorded which). The receptor set was obtained from a woman in her fifties or sixties in good health.

The chain links TRBV6-2 or TRBV6-3 to TRBJ2-7. CDR3 length: 15 amino acids. Germline V CDR1 and CDR2: MNHEY, SVGEGT. CDR3 protein: CASSYLLPNSYEQYF.

The chain joins TRBV29-1 to TRBJ2-1; the TCRdb call, TRBD2, lacks DNA for checking. This CDR3 has 17 residues. The V gene's germline CDR1 is SQVTM and CDR2 ANQGSEA. This CDR3 reads CSVEGLLAETSYNEQFF.

The rearrangement joins TRBV7-3 to TRBJ2-7; TCRdb lists TRBD1, though no DNA is available to test this call. Germline V gene lookup returns CDR1 SGHTA and CDR2 FQGTGA. This CDR3 region has 14 residues. The CDR3 loop reads CASSLGTQSYEQYF.

The rearrangement uses TRBV6-5 and TRBJ1-6. CDR3 length: 14 amino acids. The germline gives CDR1 MNHEY, CDR2 SVGAGI. The CDR3 loop is CASAYGRATVSLHF.

The genes are TRBV12-3 or TRBV12-4 and TRBJ2-1; TCRdb selects TRBD2, and the lack of DNA leaves this call unchecked. The CDR3 runs to 12 residues. The CDR3: CASSSTGDEQFF.

J is TRBJ2-1 and V is TRBV20-1. This CDR3 is 14 amino acids long. The germline V gene has CDR1 DFQATT and CDR2 SNEGSKA (reference sequence). The CDR3 spells CSVSAAAPYNEQFF.

J is TRBJ2-1 and V is TRBV11-2; no DNA is available, so the TRBD1 call from TCRdb remains unchecked. CDR1 and CDR2 from the germline V gene are SGHAT and FQNNGV. This CDR3 is 15 amino acids long. The CDR3 spells CASSSGQGVFNEQFF.

The chain uses TRBV5-1 and TRBJ2-1; as DNA is missing, the TRBD1 call by TCRdb cannot be tested. The CDR3 has 17 amino acids. CDR1 is SGHRS and CDR2 is YFSETQ in the germline V gene. The chain's CDR3 is CASSSPPVAAANNEQFF.

V gene TRBV4-1 combines with J gene TRBJ1-5; the D gene TCRdb calls, TRBD1, cannot be checked with no DNA. The CDR3 consists of 16 residues. CDR1 MGHRA and CDR2 YSYEKL come from the germline V gene. The CDR3 reads CASSQATLDGDQPQHF.

This chain connects TRBV5-6 to TRBJ2-7; TCRdb calls TRBD1, which cannot be checked without DNA. The CDR3 contains 15 residues. Germline CDR1 reads SGHDT; CDR2 reads YYEEEE. CDR3: CASSPGVGENYEQYF.

The rearrangement links TRBV27 to TRBJ2-3; TCRdb's D call of TRBD2 is untestable without DNA. The V gene's germline CDR1 is MNHEY and CDR2 SMNVEV (reference sequence). The CDR3 is made up of 14 amino acids. This CDR3 is CASSSVAGPDTQYF.

The V gene is TRBV9, the J gene TRBJ2-7; TCRdb reports TRBD2, a call that lacks DNA to check it against. Per the germline V gene, CDR1 is SGDLS and CDR2 is YYNGEE. The CDR3 is made up of 15 amino acids. This chain's CDR3 is CASSPGEAATYEQYF.

This chain connects TRBV12-3 or TRBV12-4 to TRBJ1-4; TCRdb returns TRBD1, unconfirmable since there is no DNA. CDR3 length: 13 amino acids. The CDR3: CASSHRGGEKLFF.

The chain carries TRBV2 and TRBJ1-4. The CDR3 is 15 residues long. CDR1 and CDR2 (germline): SNHLY, FYNNEI. The chain's CDR3 is CASSETGTTNEKLFF. The variable domain in full, completed from reference TRBV2 and TRBJ1-4, reads EPEVTQTPSHQVTQMGQEVILRCVPISNHLYFYWYRQILGQKVEFLVSFYNNEISEKSEIFDDQFSVERPDGSNFTLKIRSTKLEDSAMYFCASSETGTTNEKLFFGSGTQLSVL.

CDR3 sequence: CASSFAVNEQFF. The gene calls are TRBV12-3 or TRBV12-4 and TRBJ2-1. The CDR3 length is 12 residues.

This chain's CDR3 is CASSLNEVTQYF. The rearrangement joins TRBV28 to TRBJ2-5. Germline V CDR1 and CDR2: MDHEN, SYDVKM. The CDR3 loop spans 12 amino acids.

The chain uses TRBV15 and TRBJ2-3; TCRdb returns TRBD1, unconfirmable since there is no DNA. Germline V gene data show CDR1 as LNHNV and CDR2 as YYDKDF (reference sequence). CDR3 length: 16 amino acids. This CDR3 is CATSRGVASSTDTQYF.

The gene calls are TRBV20-1 and TRBJ2-1; TCRdb calls TRBD2, which cannot be checked without DNA. CDR3 length equals 14 residues. The germline V gene has CDR1 DFQATT and CDR2 SNEGSKA (reference sequence). The CDR3 is CSASTRGRGNEQFF.

V gene TRBV6-5 combines with J gene TRBJ2-3; the D call of TRBD2 rests on TCRdb alone, since no DNA is present to check it. The length of the CDR3 is 15 residues. Per germline, CDR1 MNHEY and CDR2 SVGAGI. The CDR3 reads CASSSTSGITDTQYF.

The chain joins TRBV5-1 to TRBJ2-5. This CDR3 region has 16 residues. CDR1 and CDR2 from the germline V gene are SGHRS and YFSETQ. The CDR3 protein is CASSLAENGLRETQYF.

The V call is TRBV11-2, the J call TRBJ2-3. This CDR3 has 14 residues. CDR1 is SGHAT and CDR2 is FQNNGV in the germline V gene. CDR3 sequence: CASSSSTSTDTQYF.

V and J are TRBV7-7 and TRBJ2-5; as DNA is missing, the TRBD2 call by TCRdb cannot be tested. The CDR3 is made up of 13 amino acids. In germline, CDR1 is SSHAT, CDR2 FNYEAQ (reference sequence). CDR3 region: CASSSTSSETQYF.

The chain recombines TRBV29-1 with TRBJ2-3. Germline values: CDR1 SQVTM, CDR2 ANQGSEA. The CDR3 has 12 amino acids. The CDR3 region is CSVEDPPDTQYF.